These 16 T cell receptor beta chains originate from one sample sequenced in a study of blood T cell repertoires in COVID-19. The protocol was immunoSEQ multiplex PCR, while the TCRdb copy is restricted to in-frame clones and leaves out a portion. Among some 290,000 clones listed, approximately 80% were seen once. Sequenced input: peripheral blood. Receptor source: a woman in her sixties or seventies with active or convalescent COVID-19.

The CDR3, as DNA: TGTGCCAGCGCGCCGACAGGGCACCAAGAGACCCAGTACTTC. This translates into CASAPTGHQETQYF. This chain links TRBV7-9 with TRBJ2-5; 7 positions match TRBD1. V shed 8 bases and J 0 bases; nucleotides not matched to a gene: 6. This CDR3 has 14 amino acids. Germline V gene lookup returns CDR1 SEHNR and CDR2 FQNEAQ (reference sequence).

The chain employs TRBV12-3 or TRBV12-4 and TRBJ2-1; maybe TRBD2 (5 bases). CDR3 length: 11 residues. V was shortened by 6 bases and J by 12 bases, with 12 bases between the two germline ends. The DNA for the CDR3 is TGTGCCAGCAGGCTAGCTCAAAGGCAGTTCTTC. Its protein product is CASRLAQRQFF.

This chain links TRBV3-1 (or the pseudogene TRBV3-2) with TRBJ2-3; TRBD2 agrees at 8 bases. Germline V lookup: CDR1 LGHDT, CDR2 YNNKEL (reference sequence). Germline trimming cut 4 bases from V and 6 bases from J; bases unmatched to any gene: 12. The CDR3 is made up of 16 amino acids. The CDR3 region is CASSLLRGGRWDTQYF. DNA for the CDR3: TGTGCCAGCAGCCTCCTACGGGGGGGCCGGTGGGATACGCAGTATTTT.

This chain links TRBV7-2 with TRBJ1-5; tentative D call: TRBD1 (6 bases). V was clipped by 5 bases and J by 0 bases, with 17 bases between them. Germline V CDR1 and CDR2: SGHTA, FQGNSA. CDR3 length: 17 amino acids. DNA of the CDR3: TGTGCCAGCAGCCGGGGCGGGGGGCTGTATAGCAATCAGCCCCAGCATTTT. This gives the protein CASSRGGGLYSNQPQHF.

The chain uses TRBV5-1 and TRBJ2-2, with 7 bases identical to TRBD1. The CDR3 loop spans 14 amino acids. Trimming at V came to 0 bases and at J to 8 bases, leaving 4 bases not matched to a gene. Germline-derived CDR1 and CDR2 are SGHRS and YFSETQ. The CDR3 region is CASSLAQQGGELFF. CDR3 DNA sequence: TGCGCCAGCAGCTTGGCTCAACAGGGGGGGGAGCTGTTTTTT.

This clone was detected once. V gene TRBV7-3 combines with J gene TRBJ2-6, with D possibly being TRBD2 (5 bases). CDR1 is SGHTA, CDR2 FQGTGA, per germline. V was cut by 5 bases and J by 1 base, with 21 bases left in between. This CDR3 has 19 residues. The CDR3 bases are TGTGCCAGCAGCCCCTTACTAGGGTCGCTCGTTTCTGGGGCCAACGTCCTGACTTTC. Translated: CASSPLLGSLVSGANVLTF.

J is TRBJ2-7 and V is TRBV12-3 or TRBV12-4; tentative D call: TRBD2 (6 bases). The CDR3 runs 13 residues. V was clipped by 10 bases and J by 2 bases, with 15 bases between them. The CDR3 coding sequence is TGTGCCACCTCCCCCGGGGGAACCTACGAGCAGTACTTC. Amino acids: CATSPGGTYEQYF.

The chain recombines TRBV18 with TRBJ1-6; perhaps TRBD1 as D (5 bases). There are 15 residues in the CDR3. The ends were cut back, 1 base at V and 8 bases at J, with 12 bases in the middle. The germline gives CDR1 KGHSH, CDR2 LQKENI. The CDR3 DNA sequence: TGTGCCAGCTCACCACGGGGGGGGACGGATTCACCCCTCCACTTT. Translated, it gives CASSPRGGTDSPLHF.

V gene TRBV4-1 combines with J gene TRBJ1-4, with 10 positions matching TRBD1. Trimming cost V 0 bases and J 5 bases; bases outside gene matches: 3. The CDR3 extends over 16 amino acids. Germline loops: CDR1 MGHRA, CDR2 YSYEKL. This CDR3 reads CASSQEPGQGNEKLFF. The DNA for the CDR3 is TGCGCCAGCAGCCAAGAGCCGGGACAGGGGAATGAAAAACTGTTTTTT.

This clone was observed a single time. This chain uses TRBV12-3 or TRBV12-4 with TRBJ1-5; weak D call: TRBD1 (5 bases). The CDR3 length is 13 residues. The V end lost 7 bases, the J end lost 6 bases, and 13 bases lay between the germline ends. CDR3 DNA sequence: TGTGCCAGCACACAGGTTCTCAGTCAGCCCCAGCATTTT. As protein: CASTQVLSQPQHF.

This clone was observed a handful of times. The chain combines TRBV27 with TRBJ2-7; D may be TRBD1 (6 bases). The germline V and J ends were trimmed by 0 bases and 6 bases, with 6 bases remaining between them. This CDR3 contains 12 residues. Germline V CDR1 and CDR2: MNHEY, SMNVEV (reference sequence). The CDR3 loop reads CASSLSGGEQYF. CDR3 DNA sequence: TGTGCCAGCAGTTTATCAGGGGGCGAGCAGTACTTC.

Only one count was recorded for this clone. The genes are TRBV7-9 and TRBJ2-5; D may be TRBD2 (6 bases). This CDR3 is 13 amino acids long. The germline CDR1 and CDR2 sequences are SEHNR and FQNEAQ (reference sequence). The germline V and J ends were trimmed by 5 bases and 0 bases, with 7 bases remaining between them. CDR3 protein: CASSRGYQETQYF. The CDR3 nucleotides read TGTGCCAGCAGCCGGGGGTACCAAGAGACCCAGTACTTC.

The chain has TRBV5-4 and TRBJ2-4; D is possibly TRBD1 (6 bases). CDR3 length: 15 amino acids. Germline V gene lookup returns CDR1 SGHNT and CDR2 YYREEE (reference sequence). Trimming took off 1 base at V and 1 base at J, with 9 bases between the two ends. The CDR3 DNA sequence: TGTGCCAGCAGCTTGAGGCAGGGGGCCAAAAACATTCAGTACTTC. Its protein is CASSLRQGAKNIQYF.

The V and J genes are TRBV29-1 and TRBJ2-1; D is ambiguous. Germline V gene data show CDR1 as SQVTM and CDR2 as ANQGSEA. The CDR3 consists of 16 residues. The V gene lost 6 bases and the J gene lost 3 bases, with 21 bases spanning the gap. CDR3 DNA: TGCAGCGTGGATCCGGTCCTGCACTACCTCTACAATGAGCAGTTCTTC. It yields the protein CSVDPVLHYLYNEQFF.

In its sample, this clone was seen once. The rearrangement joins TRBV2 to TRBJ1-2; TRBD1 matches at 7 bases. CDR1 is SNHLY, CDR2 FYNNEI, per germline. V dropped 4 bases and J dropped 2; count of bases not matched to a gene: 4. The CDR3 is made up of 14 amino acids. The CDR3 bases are TGTGCCAGCAGTGTATCGGACAGGAACTATGGCTACACCTTC. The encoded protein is CASSVSDRNYGYTF.

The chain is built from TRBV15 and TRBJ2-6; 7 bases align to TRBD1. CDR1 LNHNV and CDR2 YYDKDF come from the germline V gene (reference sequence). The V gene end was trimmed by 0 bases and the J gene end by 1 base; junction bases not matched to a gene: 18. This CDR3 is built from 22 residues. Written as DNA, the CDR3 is TGTGCCACCAGCAGAGATTACATCCCGGGAAGGACAGGCAAGTCTGGGGCCAACGTCCTGACTTTC. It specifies CATSRDYIPGRTGKSGANVLTF.